This entry features one T cell receptor (beta chain) sequence. Amplified TCR beta CDR3 regions derived from RNA transcripts. During a first-round RT-PCR of the TCR CDR3, the HTBI primer set was used. TCRdb re-analysed the multiplex PCR reads in MiXCR, keeping a single row per CDR3 protein. The sample consists of roughly 630,000 distinct CDR3 sequences, around 16% of them appearing once. This sample is drawn from a study of T cells in Graves' hyperthyroidism and ophthalmopathy. Study summary: Prior to any treatment, at the point of initial diagnosis, peripheral blood was collected.

Diagnostic decisions used clinical symptoms, serum thyroxine and TRAb, thyroid ultrasound and orbital computed tomography. It was 8 to 10 ml of fresh peripheral blood that supplied the PBMCs. V was trimmed by 0 bases and J by 2 bases, leaving 8 bases between them. The CDR3 length is 15 residues. Per germline, CDR1 SEHNR and CDR2 FQNEAQ (reference sequence). The TCR originated in a woman in her 30s with Graves' hyperthyroidism. Sequenced input: blood. The chain recombines TRBV7-9 with TRBJ2-4, with D unresolved. The CDR3 reads CASSLAASSKNIQYF. The CDR3 nucleotides read TGTGCCAGCAGCTTAGCGGCCAGTTCCAAAAACATTCAGTACTTC.